This paragraph reports one T cell receptor (beta chain). An end of the junction does not agree with germline; a read error may underlie this. The sample originates from a study of CD4 and CD8 cells across lung adenocarcinoma regions. Donors had localized lung adenocarcinoma, a non-small cell lung cancer. From the PCR reads, TCRdb called clonotypes with MiXCR, one entry per CDR3 protein. The sample carries approximately 13,000 distinct CDR3 sequences, roughly 47% recorded once. This TCR came from a male donor with lung adenocarcinoma. The CD4 and CD8 labels of this study may be unreliable. Sequences were obtained from CD4+ T cells from the center of a lung tumor.

CDR3 in amino acids: CASGLQSGIPGALYF. For the CDR3, the DNA is TGTGCCAGCGGCCTCCAGTCCGGGATTCCCGGGGCGCTGTATTTT. The chain carries TRBV6-1 and TRBJ2-2; perhaps D is TRBD1 or TRBD2 (5 bases each). This CDR3 has 15 amino acids. Germline V gene sequence: CDR1 MNHNS, CDR2 SASEGT.